The clone carrying this T cell receptor beta chain has a single count. This specimen comes from a study of PD-L1 blockade in urothelial cancer. Across the study: Patients had received 0 to 3 prior chemotherapy regimens. Blood was evaluated 3 weeks (second dose) and 6 weeks after therapy began. T cell content in blood samples showed a median of about 140,000.

The table came from immunoSEQ multiplex PCR; TCRdb's copy has only in-frame clones and leaves some out. The data show about 95,000 clones, with around 87% seen just once and roughly 2% held by the top ten. From germline, CDR1 is MDHEN and CDR2 SYDVKM. This CDR3 comprises 17 residues. J gave up 0 bases and V 7 bases, and 9 bases lay outside the gene matches. Documented time point: pretreatment peripheral blood. V is TRBV28 and J is TRBJ2-6; 7 bases match TRBD2. The sequence derives from a man between 60 and 75 years old with urothelial cancer. The sample in question was PBMCs, obtained around atezolizumab (anti-PD-L1) treatment. Here the CDR3 DNA reads TGTGCCAGCATTGAGAGCGGGGTCGGCTCTGGGGCCAACGTCCTGACTTTC. Translation: CASIESGVGSGANVLTF. The full variable domain, with the rest looked up from reference TRBV28 and TRBJ2-6, is DVKVTQSSRYLVKRTGEKVFLECVQDMDHENMFWYRQDPGLGLRLIYFSYDVKMKEKGDIPEGYSVSREKKERFSLILESASTNQTSMYLCASIESGVGSGANVLTFGAGSRLTVL.